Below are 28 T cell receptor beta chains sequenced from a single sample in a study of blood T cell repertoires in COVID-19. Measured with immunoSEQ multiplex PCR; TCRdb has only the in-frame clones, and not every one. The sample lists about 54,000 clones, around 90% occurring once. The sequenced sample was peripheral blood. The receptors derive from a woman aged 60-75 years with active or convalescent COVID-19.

CDR3 coding DNA: TGTGCCAGTAGTACCCAGTCCGGGACTAGCGACGAGCAGTACTTC. Protein product: CASSTQSGTSDEQYF. The V call is TRBV19, the J call TRBJ2-7, with 10 positions matching TRBD2. CDR3 length: 15 amino acids. The junction had 8 bases not matched to a gene; V was cut back by 4 bases and J by 5 bases. CDR1 is LNHDA, CDR2 SQIVND, per germline (reference sequence).

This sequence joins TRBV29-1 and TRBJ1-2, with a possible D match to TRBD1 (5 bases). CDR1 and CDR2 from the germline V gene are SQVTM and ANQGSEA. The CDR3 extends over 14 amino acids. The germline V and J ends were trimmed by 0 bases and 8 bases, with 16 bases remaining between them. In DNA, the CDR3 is TGCAGCGTTGAAGATCCCGTCAGGGCAGGAGGCTACACCTTC. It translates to CSVEDPVRAGGYTF.

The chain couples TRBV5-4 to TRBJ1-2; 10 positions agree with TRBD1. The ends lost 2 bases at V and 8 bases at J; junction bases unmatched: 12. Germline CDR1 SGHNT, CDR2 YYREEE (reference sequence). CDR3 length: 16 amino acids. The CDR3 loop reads CASSFNRDRGVRGYTF. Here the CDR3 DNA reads TGTGCCAGCAGCTTTAACCGGGACAGGGGTGTGAGAGGCTACACCTTC.

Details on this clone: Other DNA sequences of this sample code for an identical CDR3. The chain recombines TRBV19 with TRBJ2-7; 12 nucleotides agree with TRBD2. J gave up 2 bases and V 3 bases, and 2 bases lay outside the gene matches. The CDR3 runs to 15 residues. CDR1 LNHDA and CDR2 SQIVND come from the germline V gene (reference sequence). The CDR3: CASSILAGGPYEQYF. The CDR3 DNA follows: TGTGCCAGTAGTATCCTAGCGGGAGGGCCCTACGAGCAGTACTTC.

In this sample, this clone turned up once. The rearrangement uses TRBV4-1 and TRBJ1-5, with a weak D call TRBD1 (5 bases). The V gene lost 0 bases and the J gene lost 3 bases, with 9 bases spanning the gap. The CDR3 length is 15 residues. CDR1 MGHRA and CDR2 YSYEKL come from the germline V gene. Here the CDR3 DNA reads TGCGCCAGCAGCCAAGATCCAGGGTTCAATCAGCCCCAGCATTTT. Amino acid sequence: CASSQDPGFNQPQHF.

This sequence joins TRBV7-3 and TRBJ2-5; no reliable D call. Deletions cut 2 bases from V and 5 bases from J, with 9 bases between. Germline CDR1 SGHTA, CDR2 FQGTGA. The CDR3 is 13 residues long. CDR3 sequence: CASSLGPKETQYF. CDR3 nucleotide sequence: TGTGCCAGCAGCTTAGGGCCCAAGGAGACCCAGTACTTC.

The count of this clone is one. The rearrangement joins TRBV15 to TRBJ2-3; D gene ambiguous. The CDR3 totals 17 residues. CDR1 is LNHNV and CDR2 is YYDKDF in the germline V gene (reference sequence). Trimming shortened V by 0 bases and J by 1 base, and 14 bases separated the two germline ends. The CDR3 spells CATSRDLPRQGTDTQYF. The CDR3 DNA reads TGTGCCACCAGCAGAGATCTCCCTCGGCAGGGCACAGATACGCAGTATTTT.

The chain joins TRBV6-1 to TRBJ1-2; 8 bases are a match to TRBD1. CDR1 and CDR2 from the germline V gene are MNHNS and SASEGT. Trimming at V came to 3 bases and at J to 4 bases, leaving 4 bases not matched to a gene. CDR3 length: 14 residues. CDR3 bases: TGTGCCAGCAGTGAGTGGACAGGGTCCTATGGCTACACCTTC. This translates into CASSEWTGSYGYTF.

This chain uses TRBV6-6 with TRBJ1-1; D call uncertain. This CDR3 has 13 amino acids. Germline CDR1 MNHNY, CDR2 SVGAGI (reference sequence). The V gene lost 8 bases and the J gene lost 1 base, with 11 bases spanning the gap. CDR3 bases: TGTGCCAGCTCCCACCTGGCGAACACTGAAGCTTTCTTT. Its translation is CASSHLANTEAFF.

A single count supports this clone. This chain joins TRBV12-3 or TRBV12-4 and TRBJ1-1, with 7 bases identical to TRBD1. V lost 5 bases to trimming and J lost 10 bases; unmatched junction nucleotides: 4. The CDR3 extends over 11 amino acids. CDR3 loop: CASSRRGPAFF. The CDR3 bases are TGTGCCAGCAGTCGGAGGGGGCCAGCTTTCTTT.

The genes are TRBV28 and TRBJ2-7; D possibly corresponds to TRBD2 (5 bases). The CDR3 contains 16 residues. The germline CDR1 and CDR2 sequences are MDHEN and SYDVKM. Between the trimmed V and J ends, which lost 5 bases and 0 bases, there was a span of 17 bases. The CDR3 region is CASSPWRAPVSYEQYF. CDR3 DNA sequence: TGTGCCAGCAGTCCCTGGCGGGCTCCCGTCTCCTACGAGCAGTACTTC. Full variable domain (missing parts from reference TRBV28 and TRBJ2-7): DVKVTQSSRYLVKRTGEKVFLECVQDMDHENMFWYRQDPGLGLRLIYFSYDVKMKEKGDIPEGYSVSREKKERFSLILESASTNQTSMYLCASSPWRAPVSYEQYFGPGTRLTVT.

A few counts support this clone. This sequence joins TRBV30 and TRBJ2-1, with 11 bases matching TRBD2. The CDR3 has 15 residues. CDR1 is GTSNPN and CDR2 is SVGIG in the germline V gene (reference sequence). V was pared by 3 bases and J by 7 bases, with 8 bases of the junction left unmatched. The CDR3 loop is CAWSPGLAGGNEQFF. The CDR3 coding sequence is TGTGCCTGGAGCCCCGGGCTAGCGGGGGGAAATGAGCAGTTCTTC.

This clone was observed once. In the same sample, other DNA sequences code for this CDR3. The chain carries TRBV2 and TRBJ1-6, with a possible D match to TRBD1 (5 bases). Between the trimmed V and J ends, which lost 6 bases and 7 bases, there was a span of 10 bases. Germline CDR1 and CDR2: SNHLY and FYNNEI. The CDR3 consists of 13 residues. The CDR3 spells CASSGQGNSPLHF. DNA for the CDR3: TGTGCCAGCAGCGGACAAGGCAATTCACCCCTCCACTTT.

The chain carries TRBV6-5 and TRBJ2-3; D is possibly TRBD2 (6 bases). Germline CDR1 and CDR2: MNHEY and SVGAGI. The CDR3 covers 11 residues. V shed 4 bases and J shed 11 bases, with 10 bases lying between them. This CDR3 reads CASSSGTLQYF. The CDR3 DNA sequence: TGTGCCAGCAGTTCCGGGACTCTGCAGTATTTT.

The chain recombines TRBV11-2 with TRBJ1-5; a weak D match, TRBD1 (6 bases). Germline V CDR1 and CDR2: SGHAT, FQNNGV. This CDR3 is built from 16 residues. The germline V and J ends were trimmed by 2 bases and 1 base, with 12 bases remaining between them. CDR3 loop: CASSLSDRISNQPQHF. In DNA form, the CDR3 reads TGTGCCAGCAGCTTATCCGACAGGATCAGCAATCAGCCCCAGCATTTT. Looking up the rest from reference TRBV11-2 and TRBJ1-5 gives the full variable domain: EAGVAQSPRYKIIEKRQSVAFWCNPISGHATLYWYQQILGQGPKLLIQFQNNGVVDDSQLPKDRFSAERLKGVDSTLKIQPAKLEDSAVYLCASSLSDRISNQPQHFGDGTRLSIL.

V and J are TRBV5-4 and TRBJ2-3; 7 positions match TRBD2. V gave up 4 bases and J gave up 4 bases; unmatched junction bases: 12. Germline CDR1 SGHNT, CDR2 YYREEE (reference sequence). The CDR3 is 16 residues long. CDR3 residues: CASSPRASAGADTQYF. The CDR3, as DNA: TGTGCCAGCAGCCCTCGTGCTAGCGCGGGGGCAGATACGCAGTATTTT.

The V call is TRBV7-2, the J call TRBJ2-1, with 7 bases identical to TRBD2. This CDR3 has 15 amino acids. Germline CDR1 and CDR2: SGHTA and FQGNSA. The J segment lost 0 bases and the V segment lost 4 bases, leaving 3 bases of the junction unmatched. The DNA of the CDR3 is TGTGCCAGCAGCTCCCAGCGGGGCTCCTACAATGAGCAGTTCTTC. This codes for CASSSQRGSYNEQFF.

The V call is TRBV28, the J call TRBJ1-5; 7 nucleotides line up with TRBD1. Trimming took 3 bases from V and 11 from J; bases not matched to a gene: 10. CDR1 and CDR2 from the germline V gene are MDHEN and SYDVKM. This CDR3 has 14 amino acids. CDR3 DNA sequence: TGTGCCAGCAGTTTCGGCAGGGGGACGAGGGCCCAGCATTTT. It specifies CASSFGRGTRAQHF. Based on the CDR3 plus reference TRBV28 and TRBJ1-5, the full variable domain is DVKVTQSSRYLVKRTGEKVFLECVQDMDHENMFWYRQDPGLGLRLIYFSYDVKMKEKGDIPEGYSVSREKKERFSLILESASTNQTSMYLCASSFGRGTRAQHFGDGTRLSIL.

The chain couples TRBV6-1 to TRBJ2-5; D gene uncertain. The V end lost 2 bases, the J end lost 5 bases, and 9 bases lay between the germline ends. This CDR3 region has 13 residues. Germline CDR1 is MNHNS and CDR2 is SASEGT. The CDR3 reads CASSELRQETQYF. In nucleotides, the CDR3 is TGTGCCAGCAGTGAACTCCGCCAGGAGACCCAGTACTTC.

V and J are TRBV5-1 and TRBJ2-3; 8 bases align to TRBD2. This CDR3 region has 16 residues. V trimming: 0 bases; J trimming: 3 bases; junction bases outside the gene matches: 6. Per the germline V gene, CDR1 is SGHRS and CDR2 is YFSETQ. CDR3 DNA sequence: TGCGCCAGCAGCTTGGTGGCGGGGGGTTTGACAGATACGCAGTATTTT. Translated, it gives CASSLVAGGLTDTQYF.

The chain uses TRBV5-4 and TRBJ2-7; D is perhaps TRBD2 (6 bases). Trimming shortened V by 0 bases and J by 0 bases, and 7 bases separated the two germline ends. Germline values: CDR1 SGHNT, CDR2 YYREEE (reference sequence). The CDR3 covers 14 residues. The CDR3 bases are TGTGCCAGCAGCTTGGGTAGCGGCTCCTACGAGCAGTACTTC. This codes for CASSLGSGSYEQYF.

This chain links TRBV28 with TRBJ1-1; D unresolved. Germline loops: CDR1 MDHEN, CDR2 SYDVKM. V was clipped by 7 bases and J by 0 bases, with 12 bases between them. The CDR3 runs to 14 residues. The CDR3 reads CASNPRVLNTEAFF. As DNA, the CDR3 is TGTGCCAGCAATCCCCGGGTTCTGAACACTGAAGCTTTCTTT.

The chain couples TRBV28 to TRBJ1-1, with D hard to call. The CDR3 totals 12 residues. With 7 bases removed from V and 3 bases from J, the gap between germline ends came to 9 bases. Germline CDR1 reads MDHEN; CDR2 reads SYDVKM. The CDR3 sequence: CASTQRDTEAFF. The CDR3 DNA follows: TGTGCCAGCACCCAACGGGACACTGAAGCTTTCTTT.

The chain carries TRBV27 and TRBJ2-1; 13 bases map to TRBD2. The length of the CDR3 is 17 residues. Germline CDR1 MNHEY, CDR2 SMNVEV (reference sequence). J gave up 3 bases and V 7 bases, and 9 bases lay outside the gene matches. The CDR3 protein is CASKGLAGNLDYNEQFF. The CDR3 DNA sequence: TGTGCCAGCAAGGGACTAGCGGGGAATCTAGACTACAATGAGCAGTTCTTC.

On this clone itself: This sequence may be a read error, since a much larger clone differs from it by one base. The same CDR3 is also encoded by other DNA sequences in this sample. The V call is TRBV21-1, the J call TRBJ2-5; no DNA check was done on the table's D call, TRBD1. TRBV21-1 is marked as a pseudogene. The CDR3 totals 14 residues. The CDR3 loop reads CASSHSRQVETQYF. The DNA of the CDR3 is TGTGCCAGCAGCCACTCCAGACAGGTAGAAACCCAGTACTTC.

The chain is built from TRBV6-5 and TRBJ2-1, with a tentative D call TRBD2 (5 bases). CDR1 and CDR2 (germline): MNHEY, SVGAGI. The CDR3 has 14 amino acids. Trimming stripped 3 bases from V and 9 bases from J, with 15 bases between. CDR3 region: CASSYPTSSREQFF. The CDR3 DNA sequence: TGTGCCAGCAGTTATCCCACTAGTTCGCGTGAGCAGTTCTTC.

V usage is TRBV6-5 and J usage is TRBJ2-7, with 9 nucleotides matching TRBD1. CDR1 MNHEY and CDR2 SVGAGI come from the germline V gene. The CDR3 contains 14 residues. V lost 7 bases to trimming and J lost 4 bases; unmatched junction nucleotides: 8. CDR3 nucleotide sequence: TGTGCCAGCACCCAGCCGACAGGGGGGTACGAGCAGTACTTC. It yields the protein CASTQPTGGYEQYF.

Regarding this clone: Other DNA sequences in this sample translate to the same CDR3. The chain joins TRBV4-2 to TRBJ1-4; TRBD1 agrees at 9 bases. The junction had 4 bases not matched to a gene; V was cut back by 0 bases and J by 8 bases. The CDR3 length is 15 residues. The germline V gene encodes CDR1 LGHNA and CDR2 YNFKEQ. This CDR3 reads CASSQDRQGGEKLFF. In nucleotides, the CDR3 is TGTGCCAGCAGCCAAGACCGACAGGGGGGGGAAAAACTGTTTTTT.